These 9 T cell receptor beta chains came from one sample sequenced in a study of T cell changes during pregnancy in multiple sclerosis. Some clones are missing from TCRdb's copy, which holds only in-frame ones; the method was immunoSEQ multiplex PCR. This sample has tens of thousands of clones, with just under 95% found just once. Here the sequenced sample was CD4+ T cells from peripheral blood mononuclear cells, taken in the third trimester of pregnancy. The source of these receptors is a female donor with multiple sclerosis, enrolled in a pregnancy study.

The chain has TRBV10-3 and TRBJ2-3, with 10 nucleotides matching TRBD2. The CDR3 loop spans 13 amino acids. Trimming cost V 8 bases and J 4 bases; bases outside gene matches: 3. The germline CDR1 and CDR2 sequences are ENHRY and SYGVKD. As DNA, the CDR3 is TGTGCCATCCTAGCGGGAGAGGCAGATACGCAGTATTTT. Protein sequence: CAILAGEADTQYF.

The chain couples TRBV6-1 to TRBJ1-2; D gene unclear. The CDR3 is 13 amino acids. Per germline, CDR1 MNHNS and CDR2 SASEGT. V was trimmed by 7 bases and J by 4 bases, leaving 13 bases between them. CDR3 in DNA: TGTGCCAGCACGGACCTCGAGGGCTATGGCTACACCTTC. Translating gives CASTDLEGYGYTF.

This chain uses TRBV11-3 with TRBJ2-5; D is perhaps TRBD2 (5 bases). The V gene's germline CDR1 is SGHNT and CDR2 YENEEA. With 5 bases removed from V and 1 base from J, the gap between germline ends came to 23 bases. The CDR3 consists of 18 residues. CDR3 DNA: TGTGCCAGCAGCCCTCGGACGGCCTTACCGGGGTCCCAAGAGACCCAGTACTTC. Amino acid sequence: CASSPRTALPGSQETQYF.

The rearrangement uses TRBV19 and TRBJ2-1; the match to TRBD2 covers 7 bases. Per germline, CDR1 LNHDA and CDR2 SQIVND (reference sequence). The CDR3 loop spans 16 amino acids. The V segment lost 5 bases and the J segment 6 bases; nucleotides outside the gene matches: 13. The CDR3 here is CASSFTAGRGSNEQFF. The CDR3 nucleotides are TGTGCCAGTAGTTTCACAGCGGGGAGAGGTTCCAATGAGCAGTTCTTC.

V gene TRBV27 combines with J gene TRBJ2-2; no firm D call. Looked up from germline, CDR1 is MNHEY and CDR2 is SMNVEV (reference sequence). The CDR3 is made up of 19 amino acids. Trimming shortened V by 1 base and J by 1 base, and 19 bases separated the two germline ends. The CDR3, as DNA: TGTGCCAGCAGTTTATATATGGCCCCCCGCGGAGTGAACACCGGGGAGCTGTTTTTT. Its protein product is CASSLYMAPRGVNTGELFF.

In DNA form, the CDR3 reads TGTGCCAGCAGCCAAGGGCCGGGAAACCAGTACGAGCAGTACTTC. Protein sequence: CASSQGPGNQYEQYF. The chain employs TRBV4-2 and TRBJ2-7; possible D gene TRBD2, 5 bases. Germline assignment: CDR1 LGHNA and CDR2 YNFKEQ. Trimming stripped 1 base from V and 4 bases from J, with 14 bases between. This CDR3 is built from 15 residues.

This chain uses TRBV9 with TRBJ2-3; D remains ambiguous. The germline V gene has CDR1 SGDLS and CDR2 YYNGEE. CDR3 size: 13 residues. The V end was cut by 0 bases, the J end by 5 bases, with 7 bases between. The CDR3 protein is CASSVGPLDTQYF. The CDR3 DNA is TGTGCCAGCAGCGTAGGTCCGTTAGATACGCAGTATTTT.

J is TRBJ2-3 and V is TRBV5-1; TRBD1 agrees at 8 bases. Germline CDR1 reads SGHRS; CDR2 reads YFSETQ. V dropped 0 bases and J dropped 1; count of bases not matched to a gene: 1. The CDR3 covers 15 residues. The CDR3 loop is CASSLEGQGTDTQYF. The DNA of the CDR3 is TGCGCCAGCAGCTTGGAGGGACAGGGCACAGATACGCAGTATTTT.

This clone was recorded once. CDR3 region: CASSEGGMTDTQYF. The CDR3 bases are TGTGCCAGCAGTGAAGGGGGAATGACAGATACGCAGTATTTT. The rearrangement uses TRBV6-4 and TRBJ2-3; a possible D gene is TRBD1 (6 bases). Germline V gives CDR1 MRHNA, CDR2 SNTAGT. The CDR3 length is 14 residues. Trimming removed 3 bases at V and 3 bases at J, with 10 bases between.